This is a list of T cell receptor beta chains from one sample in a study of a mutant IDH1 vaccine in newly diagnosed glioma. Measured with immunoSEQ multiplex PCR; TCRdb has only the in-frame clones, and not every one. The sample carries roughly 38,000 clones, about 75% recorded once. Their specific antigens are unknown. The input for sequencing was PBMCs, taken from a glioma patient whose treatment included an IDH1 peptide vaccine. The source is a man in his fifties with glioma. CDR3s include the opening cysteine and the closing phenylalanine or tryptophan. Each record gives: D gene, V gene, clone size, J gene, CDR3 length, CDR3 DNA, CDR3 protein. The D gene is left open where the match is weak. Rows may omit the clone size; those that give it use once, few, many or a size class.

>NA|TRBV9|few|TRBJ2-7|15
TGTGCCAGCAGCGTAGAGCCGAAAGGGAACTACGAGCAGTACTTC
CASSVEPKGNYEQYF
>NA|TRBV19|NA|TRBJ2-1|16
TGTGCCAGTAGTATATCGGGGGGCTCTGCCTACAATGAGCAGTTCTTC
CASSISGGSAYNEQFF
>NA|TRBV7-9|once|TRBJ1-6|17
TGTGCCAGCAGCTTAAGCGCGGGGGGGCTCGATAATTCACCCCTCCACTTT
CASSLSAGGLDNSPLHF
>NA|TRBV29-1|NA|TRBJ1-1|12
TGCAGCGTTGTACACGTGAACACTGAAGCTTTCTTT
CSVVHVNTEAFF
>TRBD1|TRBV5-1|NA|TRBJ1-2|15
TGCGCCAGCAGCTTACAGGGGGCGGCTAACTATGGCTACACCTTC
CASSLQGAANYGYTF
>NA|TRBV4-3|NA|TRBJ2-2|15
TGCGCCAGCAGCCAAGCAGGGGTCTACACCGGGGAGCTGTTTTTT
CASSQAGVYTGELFF
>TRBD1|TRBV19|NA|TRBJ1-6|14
TGTGCCAGTAGTGCGGACAGGGAGAATGCACCCCTCCACTTT
CASSADRENAPLHF
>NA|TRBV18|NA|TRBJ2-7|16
TGTGCCAGCTCACCATTGAGCAGGGGAGGCTCCTACGAGCAGTACTTC
CASSPLSRGGSYEQYF
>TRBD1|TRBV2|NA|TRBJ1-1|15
TGTGCCAGCAGTGAAGGGACAGGGGTGAACACTGAAGCTTTCTTT
CASSEGTGVNTEAFF
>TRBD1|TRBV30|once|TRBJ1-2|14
TGTGCCTGGAGTTCGACAGGGAAGGACTATGGCTACACCTTC
CAWSSTGKDYGYTF
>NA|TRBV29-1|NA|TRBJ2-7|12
TGCAGCGTTGCCCCCGGAACCTACGAGCAGTACTTC
CSVAPGTYEQYF
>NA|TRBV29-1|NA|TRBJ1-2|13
TGCAGCGTGCCTGAGTCCGGACATGGTGGCTACACCTTC
CSVPESGHGGYTF
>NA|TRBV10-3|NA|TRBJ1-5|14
TGTGCCATCAGTGGGGGGGCGGGCAATCAGCCCCAGCATTTT
CAISGGAGNQPQHF
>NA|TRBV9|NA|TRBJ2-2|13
TGTGCCAGCAGACTCGACGGCACCGGGGAGCTGTTTTTT
CASRLDGTGELFF
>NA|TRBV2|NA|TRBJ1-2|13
TGTGCCAGCCTACTAGGGTCAGGATGGGGCTACACCTTC
CASLLGSGWGYTF
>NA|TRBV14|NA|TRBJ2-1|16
TGTGCCAGCAGCCAAGTGCGGGGGCGGTCCTACAATGAGCAGTTCTTC
CASSQVRGRSYNEQFF
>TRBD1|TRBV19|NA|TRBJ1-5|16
TGTGCCAGTAGTATGGGGCTCGACAGGGAGAGTCAGCCCCAGCATTTT
CASSMGLDRESQPQHF
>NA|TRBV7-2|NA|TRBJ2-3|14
TGTGCCAGCAGCTTAAGCGTGAGCACAGATACGCAGTATTTT
CASSLSVSTDTQYF
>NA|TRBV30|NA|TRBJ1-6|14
TGTGCCTGGACGGGGGTAACCGATAATTCACCCCTCCACTTT
CAWTGVTDNSPLHF
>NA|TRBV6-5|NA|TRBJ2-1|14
TGTGCCAGCAGGCGGGACAGTGGATGGTATGAGCAGTTCTTC
CASRRDSGWYEQFF
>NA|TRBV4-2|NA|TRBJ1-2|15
TGTGCCAGCAGCCAAGGTCAAGGCGACAATTATGGCTACACCTTC
CASSQGQGDNYGYTF
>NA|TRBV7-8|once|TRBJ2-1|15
TGTGCCAGCAGCTTAAACTCTCTCTCCTACAATGAGCAGTTCTTC
CASSLNSLSYNEQFF
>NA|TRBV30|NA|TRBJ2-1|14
TGTGCCGGACTTCCTCCGAGCTCCTACAATGAGCAGTTCTTC
CAGLPPSSYNEQFF
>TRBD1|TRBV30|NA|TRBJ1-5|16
TGTGCCTGGGACAGGGGCGGTATGTTCAGCAATCAGCCCCAGCATTTT
CAWDRGGMFSNQPQHF
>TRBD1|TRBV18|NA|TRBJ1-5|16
TGTGCCAGCTCACAGGGGGCGACCGGTAGCAATCAGCCCCAGCATTTT
CASSQGATGSNQPQHF
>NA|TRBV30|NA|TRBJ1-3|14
TGTGCCTGGGCCCCCATGGGTCCTGGAAACACCATATATTTT
CAWAPMGPGNTIYF
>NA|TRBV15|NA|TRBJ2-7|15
TGTGCCACCAGCAGAGAGACAGTTTCATCCTACGAGCAGTACTTC
CATSRETVSSYEQYF
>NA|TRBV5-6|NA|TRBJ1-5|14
TGTGCCAGCAGCTTGGGGCAAAGCAATCAGCCCCAGCATTTT
CASSLGQSNQPQHF
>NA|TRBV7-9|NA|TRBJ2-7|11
TGTGCCAGCAGTCTCTATTACGAGCAGTACTTC
CASSLYYEQYF
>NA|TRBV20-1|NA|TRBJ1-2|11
TGCAGCGCCACCGAGGGGGATGGCTACACCTTC
CSATEGDGYTF
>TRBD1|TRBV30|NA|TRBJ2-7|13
TGTGCCTGGAGTGACGGGACAGTCTACGAGCAGTACTTC
CAWSDGTVYEQYF
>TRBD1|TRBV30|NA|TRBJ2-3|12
TGTGCCTGGACGGGACAGACAGATACGCAGTATTTT
CAWTGQTDTQYF
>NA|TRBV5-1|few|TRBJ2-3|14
TGCGCCAGCAGGGACCTAGAGTTCACAGATACGCAGTATTTT
CASRDLEFTDTQYF
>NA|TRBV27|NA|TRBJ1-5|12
TGTGCCAGCAGGGCCGGGGACGGCGGCCAGCATTTT
CASRAGDGGQHF
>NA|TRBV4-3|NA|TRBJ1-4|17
TGCGCCAGCAGCCAAGATAGAAGAGGAACAACTAATGAAAAACTGTTTTTT
CASSQDRRGTTNEKLFF
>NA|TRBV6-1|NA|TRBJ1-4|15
TGTGCCAGCAGCGCCCCGGTTGCAACTAATGAAAAACTGTTTTTT
CASSAPVATNEKLFF
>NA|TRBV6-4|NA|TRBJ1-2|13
TGTGCCAGCAGTGACTCACGGGTGTATGGCTACACCTTC
CASSDSRVYGYTF
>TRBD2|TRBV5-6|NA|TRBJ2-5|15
TGTGCCAGCACCTTCGGCGGGGGGCGAGGAGAGACCCAGTACTTC
CASTFGGGRGETQYF
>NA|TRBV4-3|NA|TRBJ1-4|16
TGCGCCAGCAGCCAAGATAAACCCAGGAGGTGGGAAAAACTGTTTTTT
CASSQDKPRRWEKLFF
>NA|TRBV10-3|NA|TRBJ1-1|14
TGTGCCATCAGTGAGTCCCAAACTAACACTGAAGCTTTCTTT
CAISESQTNTEAFF
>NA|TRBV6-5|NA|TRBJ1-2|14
TGTGCCAGCAGTTACTCGAACGGGGTCGGCGGCTACACCTTC
CASSYSNGVGGYTF